These 30 T cell receptor beta chains were sequenced from one sample in a study of identical twins. TCRdb re-derived calls from the 5' RACE reads in MiXCR, one entry per CDR3 protein. The table shows roughly 1,500,000 distinct CDR3 sequences, with around a third occurring only once. Sequencing input: cord blood. The origin of the receptors is a newborn girl in good health.

V gene TRBV28 combines with J gene TRBJ2-7; TRBD1 matches 10 bases. The DNA end is more similar to TRBJ2-4, so the J call may be wrong. The CDR3 sequence is 22 residues long. CDR1 MDHEN and CDR2 SYDVKM come from the germline V gene. The CDR3 nucleotides read TGTGCCAGCAGTTCTTATAGGGTCGCCGGACAGGGGGGCCTAGCGGAGCTAAACATTCAGTACTTC. Its translation is CASSSYRVAGQGGLAELNIQYF.

J is TRBJ1-6 and V is TRBV3-1; 7 bases align to TRBD1. Trimming at V came to 6 bases and at J to 8 bases, leaving 10 bases not matched to a gene. The CDR3 sequence is 15 residues long. In germline, CDR1 is LGHDT, CDR2 YNNKEL (reference sequence). CDR3 sequence (DNA): TGTGCCAGCAGTCGATCGACAGGGAAGGATTCACCCCTCCACTTT. It codes for CASSRSTGKDSPLHF.

This clonotype was found a few times. The genes are TRBV27 and TRBJ2-3, with 7 bases matching TRBD1. The CDR3 runs 17 residues. Trimming at V came to 5 bases and at J to 3 bases, leaving 14 bases not matched to a gene. Looked up from germline, CDR1 is MNHEY and CDR2 is SMNVEV (reference sequence). The CDR3 region has the DNA TGTGCCAGCAGTCATCGAACAGGGGTCTTTGGGACAGATACGCAGTATTTT. Translating it yields CASSHRTGVFGTDTQYF.

A word on this clonotype: A much larger clone differs by one base, so this may be a read error. J is TRBJ2-7 and V is TRBV29-1; possible D gene TRBD2, 7 bases. The germline V gene encodes CDR1 SQVTM and CDR2 ANQGSEA. V lost 6 bases and J lost 7, with 28 bases in between. CDR3 size: 16 residues. The CDR3 DNA reads as TGCAGCGTGGGGGGGCTGACAGCGAGTTTCTACAATGAGCAGTACTTC. Translating gives CSVGGLTASFYNEQYF.

The DNA for the CDR3 is TGTGCCAGCCTTCGGGACAGGGGGCTTTTCTATGGCTACACCTTC. Protein: CASLRDRGLFYGYTF. The chain has TRBV6-1 and TRBJ1-2; TRBD1 agrees at 12 bases. Germline V CDR1 and CDR2: MNHNS, SASEGT. Trimming took 8 bases from V and 4 from J; bases not matched to a gene: 8. The CDR3 contains 15 residues.

In this sample, this clonotype turned up a few times. The V and J genes are TRBV3-1 and TRBJ1-1; D gene ambiguous. In germline, CDR1 is LGHDT, CDR2 YNNKEL (reference sequence). CDR3 size: 15 residues. V was clipped by 0 bases and J by 2 bases, with 10 bases between them. As DNA, the CDR3 is TGTGCCAGCAGCCAAGAAGTGGGCCCAAACACTGAAGCTTTCTTT. Amino acid sequence: CASSQEVGPNTEAFF. The complete variable domain, with remaining parts taken from reference TRBV3-1 and TRBJ1-1, reads DTAVSQTPKYLVTQMGNDKSIKCEQNLGHDTMYWYKQDSKKFLKIMFSYNNKELIINETVPNRFSPKSPDKAHLNLHINSLELGDSAVYFCASSQEVGPNTEAFFGQGTRLTVV.

Only one count was recorded for this clonotype. This chain uses TRBV7-2 with TRBJ2-4, with TRBD2 identical over 13 bases. The DNA end is a closer match to TRBJ2-7, so the J assignment may be wrong. Germline V gives CDR1 SGHTA, CDR2 FQGNSA. This CDR3 has 17 amino acids. The CDR3 sequence: CASSLASLAGGLNEQYF. The CDR3 DNA sequence: TGTGCCAGCAGCTTGGCCTCACTAGCGGGGGGGTTAAACGAGCAGTACTTC.

This clonotype was recorded a few times. The J gene is TRBJ2-7, the V gene TRBV20-1; TRBD1 might be the D (7 bases). This CDR3 region has 13 residues. CDR1 and CDR2 from the germline V gene are DFQATT and SNEGSKA (reference sequence). V was pared by 6 bases and J by 1 base, with 13 bases between. The CDR3 bases are TGCAGTGCAGACAGGGAGGCTTCCTACGAGCAGTACTTC. This gives the protein CSADREASYEQYF.

This chain links TRBV12-5 with TRBJ2-1, with TRBD2 matching 8 bases. Trimming removed 5 bases from V and 9 bases from J; junction bases left unmatched: 9. From germline, CDR1 is LGHNT and CDR2 FRNRAP. The CDR3 is made up of 14 amino acids. The CDR3 here is CASGTDSGKGEQFF. CDR3 nucleotide sequence: TGTGCTAGTGGTACCGATAGCGGGAAGGGTGAGCAGTTCTTC.

In regard to this clonotype: The germline gene is not matched at one end of the junction; a read error may be the cause. The CDR3 sequence is CAGSWGGNEQFF. Written as DNA, the CDR3 is TGTGCCGGCAGTTGGGGGGGCAATGAGCAGTTCTTC. The chain joins TRBV28 to TRBJ2-1; 7 bases map to TRBD2. The CDR3 contains 12 residues. Germline loops: CDR1 MDHEN, CDR2 SYDVKM.

The chain has TRBV12-3 or TRBV12-4 and TRBJ1-6; 7 bases agree with TRBD1. The junction had 5 bases not matched to a gene; V was cut back by 4 bases and J by 8 bases. This CDR3 contains 14 residues. The CDR3 loop reads CASSYRGDDSPLHF. In DNA, the CDR3 is TGTGCCAGCAGTTACAGGGGAGACGATTCACCCCTCCACTTT.

This clonotype was seen a few times. This chain links TRBV6-6 with TRBJ1-2; no clear D. CDR1 and CDR2 (germline): MNHNY, SVGAGI (reference sequence). Deletions cut 0 bases from V and 4 bases from J, with 9 bases between. The CDR3 runs to 14 residues. The CDR3 spells CASSYSAGVYGYTF. Written as DNA, the CDR3 is TGTGCCAGCAGTTACTCAGCAGGCGTCTATGGCTACACCTTC.

The chain couples TRBV5-1 to TRBJ1-6, with 7 bases identical to TRBD1. Germline values: CDR1 SGHRS, CDR2 YFSETQ. Losses at the gene ends were 7 bases for V and 2 bases for J; bases not matched to a gene: 6. The CDR3 contains 15 residues. DNA for the CDR3: TGCGCCAGCTCCGGGACAGAGGCCTATAATTCACCCCTCCACTTT. This translates into CASSGTEAYNSPLHF.

A few counts support this clonotype. CDR3 sequence reads: CSARDSRTGINQPQHF. In nucleotides, the CDR3 is TGCAGTGCTAGAGACTCCAGGACAGGCATTAATCAGCCCCAGCATTTT. The V gene is TRBV20-1, the J gene TRBJ1-5, with TRBD1 identical over 7 bases. V was clipped by 0 bases and J by 4 bases; unmatched bases: 9. The CDR3 spans 16 residues. The germline V gene encodes CDR1 DFQATT and CDR2 SNEGSKA (reference sequence).

The chain recombines TRBV27 with TRBJ2-2, with D perhaps TRBD2 (6 bases). CDR1 and CDR2 from the germline V gene are MNHEY and SMNVEV (reference sequence). The CDR3 covers 15 residues. V lost 5 bases and J lost 4, with 14 bases in between. The CDR3 loop reads CASSALAQLTGELFF. CDR3 in DNA: TGTGCCAGCAGTGCACTAGCCCAACTCACCGGGGAGCTGTTTTTT.

The V and J genes are TRBV20-1 and TRBJ2-1; 8 bases agree with TRBD2. CDR3 length equals 15 residues. V lost 2 bases and J lost 4; bases outside the gene matches: 7. Germline CDR1 reads DFQATT; CDR2 reads SNEGSKA (reference sequence). CDR3 loop: CSARRGGGPYNEQFF. Written as DNA, the CDR3 is TGCAGTGCTAGAAGGGGCGGGGGGCCTTACAATGAGCAGTTCTTC.

Only a few counts were recorded for this clonotype. The chain is built from TRBV6-6 and TRBJ2-3; no clear D gene. V was pared by 3 bases and J by 2 bases, with 12 bases between. CDR1 is MNHNY, CDR2 SVGAGI, per germline (reference sequence). CDR3 length equals 15 residues. The CDR3 region is CASSYVLGITDTQYF. Here the CDR3 DNA reads TGTGCCAGCAGTTATGTCCTGGGCATCACAGATACGCAGTATTTT.

The gene calls are TRBV5-1 and TRBJ1-4; TRBD1 matches 8 bases. Germline V lookup: CDR1 SGHRS, CDR2 YFSETQ. Trimming at V came to 5 bases and at J to 7 bases, leaving 7 bases not matched to a gene. The CDR3 is 14 residues long. In nucleotides, the CDR3 is TGCGCCAGCAGTGAACAGGGGGAAGGTGAAAAACTGTTTTTT. Encoded protein: CASSEQGEGEKLFF. The variable domain in full, with the rest retrieved from reference TRBV5-1 and TRBJ1-4, is KAGVTQTPRYLIKTRGQQVTLSCSPISGHRSVSWYQQTPGQGLQFLFEYFSETQRNKGNFPGRFSGRQFSNSRSEMNVSTLELGDSALYLCASSEQGEGEKLFFGSGTQLSVL.

This sequence joins TRBV28 and TRBJ2-7, with D possibly TRBD1 on 5 matching bases. The germline V gene has CDR1 MDHEN and CDR2 SYDVKM. V gave up 6 bases and J gave up 1 base, with 7 bases separating them. The CDR3 is 12 residues long. The CDR3 spells CASRRQSYEQYF. CDR3 DNA sequence: TGTGCCAGCAGGCGACAGTCCTACGAGCAGTACTTC.

The J gene is TRBJ2-3, the V gene TRBV15; 9 bases match TRBD2. The CDR3 runs to 16 residues. V trimming: 1 base; J trimming: 4 bases; junction bases outside the gene matches: 6. Germline V lookup: CDR1 LNHNV, CDR2 YYDKDF (reference sequence). As DNA, the CDR3 is TGTGCCACCAGCAGAGGAACTAGCGGGTACCCAGATACGCAGTATTTT. It is translated as CATSRGTSGYPDTQYF.

About this clonotype: It may be a read error: a sequence one base away is much more abundant. The rearrangement uses TRBV20-1 and TRBJ1-2; D uncertain. The V gene's germline CDR1 is DFQATT and CDR2 SNEGSKA (reference sequence). The CDR3 has 14 residues. Trimming took off 4 bases at V and 4 bases at J, with 16 bases between the two ends. The CDR3 is CSAKRGTLGYGYTF. The CDR3 nucleotides are TGCAGTGCTAAGCGGGGAACTCTCGGCTATGGCTACACCTTC.

This clonotype was detected only once. This could be a read error, since a much larger clone is one nucleotide away. The J gene is TRBJ2-7, the V gene TRBV20-1; 8 bases agree with TRBD2. J gave up 2 bases and V 5 bases, and 5 bases lay outside the gene matches. The CDR3 extends over 13 amino acids. CDR1 is DFQATT, CDR2 SNEGSKA, per germline (reference sequence). CDR3 protein: CSAAAGEAYEQYF. CDR3 DNA: TGCAGTGCTGCAGCGGGAGAGGCCTACGAGCAGTACTTC.

This clonotype was picked up a small number of times. The rearrangement joins TRBV20-1 to TRBJ2-5; the D is unclear. Gene TRBJ2-7 matches the end of the DNA better, so the J call may be wrong. The CDR3 consists of 13 residues. The V gene's germline CDR1 is DFQATT and CDR2 SNEGSKA (reference sequence). The CDR3 region is CSAGWQAAYEQYF. The CDR3 region has the DNA TGCAGTGCTGGGTGGCAGGCGGCCTACGAGCAGTACTTC.

At least ten counts were recorded for this clonotype. The rearrangement joins TRBV11-2 to TRBJ2-3; 12 positions agree with TRBD2. This CDR3 spans 17 amino acids. V gave up 5 bases and J gave up 0 bases; unmatched junction bases: 6. In germline, CDR1 is SGHAT, CDR2 FQNNGV. CDR3 sequence reads: CASSTRGTSGSTDTQYF. CDR3 in DNA: TGTGCCAGCAGCACTCGGGGGACTAGCGGGAGCACAGATACGCAGTATTTT.

This chain joins TRBV5-1 and TRBJ2-7, with TRBD1 as a possible D gene (5 bases). CDR1 is SGHRS, CDR2 YFSETQ, per germline. This CDR3 spans 15 amino acids. V dropped 0 bases and J dropped 2 bases, with 12 bases sitting between them. The CDR3 DNA reads TGCGCCAGCAGCTTGGCCAGCAGGGCAACCTACGAGCAGTACTTC. Translation: CASSLASRATYEQYF.

V and J are TRBV25-1 and TRBJ1-6, with D perhaps TRBD1 (5 bases). V was cut by 6 bases and J by 4 bases, with 7 bases left in between. This CDR3 has 13 amino acids. Germline V gives CDR1 MGHDK, CDR2 SYGVNS. CDR3: CASRQAYNSPLHF. CDR3 nucleotide sequence: TGTGCCAGCAGACAGGCTTATAATTCACCCCTCCACTTT.

The chain couples TRBV9 to TRBJ1-2; a possible D gene is TRBD1 (5 bases). The length of the CDR3 is 16 residues. V was clipped by 6 bases and J by 5 bases, with 23 bases between them. Germline V CDR1 and CDR2: SGDLS, YYNGEE. CDR3 DNA sequence: TGTGCCAGCAACATTATCCCCGAGGGGAGGGGATATGGCTACACCTTC. Amino acids: CASNIIPEGRGYGYTF.

The rearrangement joins TRBV28 to TRBJ1-6; D remains ambiguous. Trimming cost V 5 bases and J 9 bases, with 14 bases left between them. The CDR3 contains 14 residues. Germline V CDR1 and CDR2: MDHEN, SYDVKM. The CDR3 DNA reads as TGTGCCAGCAGTATTGGGGTAGAAGGTTCACCCCTCCACTTT. The encoded protein is CASSIGVEGSPLHF.

V is TRBV2 and J is TRBJ1-2; no firm D call. Germline-derived CDR1 and CDR2 are SNHLY and FYNNEI. The germline V and J ends were trimmed by 1 base and 7 bases, with 10 bases remaining between them. The CDR3 length is 13 residues. Written as DNA, the CDR3 is TGTGCCAGCAGTGAAGGGGAGGGAGGTGGCTACACCTTC. Translated: CASSEGEGGGYTF.

The CDR3 reads CASSQDEGVGTEAFF. The CDR3 region has the DNA TGCGCCAGCAGCCAAGATGAGGGGGTGGGCACTGAAGCTTTCTTT. The chain links TRBV4-1 to TRBJ1-1; a weak D match, TRBD1 (6 bases). The CDR3 consists of 15 residues. V was trimmed by 0 bases and J by 4 bases, leaving 12 bases between them. The germline gives CDR1 MGHRA, CDR2 YSYEKL.